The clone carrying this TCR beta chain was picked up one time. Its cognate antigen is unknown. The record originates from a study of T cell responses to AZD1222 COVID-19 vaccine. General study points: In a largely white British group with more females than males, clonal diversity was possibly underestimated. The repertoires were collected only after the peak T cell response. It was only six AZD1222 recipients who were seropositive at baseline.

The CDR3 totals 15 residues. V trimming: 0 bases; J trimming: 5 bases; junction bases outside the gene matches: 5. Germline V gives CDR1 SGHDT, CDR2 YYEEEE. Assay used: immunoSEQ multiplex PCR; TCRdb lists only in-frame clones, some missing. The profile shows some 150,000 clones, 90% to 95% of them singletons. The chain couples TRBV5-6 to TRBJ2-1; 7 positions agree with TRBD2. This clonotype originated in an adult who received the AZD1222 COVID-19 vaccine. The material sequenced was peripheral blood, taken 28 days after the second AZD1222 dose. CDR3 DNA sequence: TGTGCCAGCAGCTTGGGGGGACTAACCAACAATGAGCAGTTCTTC. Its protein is CASSLGGLTNNEQFF.